The present T cell receptor beta chain was sequenced within a study of CD8 T cells in Susac syndrome. Study-wide findings and caveats: In its TCR sequencing and HLA analysis, the study acknowledged that the number of individuals was relatively small.

The CDR3 is 18 residues long. The germline gives CDR1 SGHVS, CDR2 FNYEAQ. V was pared by 5 bases and J by 1 base, with 23 bases between. This clonotype appeared a few times. Its antigen is not known. Negative isolation was used for CD8+ and CD4+ T cells and FACS enrichment for TEMRA cells. It was with random hexamers that about 0.45 to 1 ug RNA was reverse transcribed. By means of immunoSEQ multiplex PCR, TCR beta CDR3 spanning 54 Vbeta and 13 Jbeta underwent amplification. Via MiXCR, TCRdb re-called the immunoSEQ multiplex PCR reads, giving one row per CDR3 protein. The sample includes over 350,000 distinct CDR3 sequences, about 85% of them seen just once.

The sample taken for sequencing was CD8+ T cells from PBMCs. V is TRBV7-6 and J is TRBJ2-5, with D maybe TRBD1 (6 bases). The source of this sequence is a human donor with multiple sclerosis. The CDR3 DNA reads as TGTGCCAGCAGCCTTCGGGAAGGGGCGTGGGGGCCCCAAGAGACCCAGTACTTC. Translating gives CASSLREGAWGPQETQYF.